Presented here are 20 T cell receptor beta chains from one specimen sequenced in a study of OX40 agonist ivuxolimab in advanced cancers. Data came from immunoSEQ multiplex PCR; TCRdb stores just in-frame clones and leaves some out. Of about 12,000 clones in the sample, 65% to 80% were seen once. The sample in question was CD4+ or CD8+ T cells sorted from blood, obtained in a trial of the OX40 agonist ivuxolimab. The receptors were sampled from an adult with an advanced solid tumor such as melanoma, head and neck, liver or kidney cancer.

The chain combines TRBV4-2 with TRBJ1-1; D remains ambiguous. Per the germline V gene, CDR1 is LGHNA and CDR2 is YNFKEQ. The CDR3 runs to 18 residues. V was cut by 4 bases and J by 0 bases, with 21 bases left in between. The CDR3 is CASSRKGLLNLLNTEAFF. In nucleotides, the CDR3 is TGTGCCAGCAGCCGCAAGGGCCTCCTAAACCTACTGAACACTGAAGCTTTCTTT.

The CDR3 protein is CASSRTGTVYEQYF. The CDR3 DNA follows: TGTGCCAGCAGCCGAACCGGGACTGTCTACGAGCAGTACTTC. The rearrangement links TRBV11-2 to TRBJ2-7; D might be TRBD2 (6 bases). V lost 5 bases to trimming and J lost 3 bases, with 14 bases between them. Per the germline V gene, CDR1 is SGHAT and CDR2 is FQNNGV. The CDR3 contains 14 residues.

The chain uses TRBV4-3 and TRBJ1-5; 8 nucleotides align to TRBD1. The CDR3 spans 14 residues. Per germline, CDR1 LGHNA and CDR2 YSLEER. V was pared by 2 bases and J by 7 bases, with 4 bases of the junction left unmatched. As DNA, the CDR3 is TGCGCCAGCAGCCAATCAGGGGGCGAACAGCCCCAGCATTTT. This encodes CASSQSGGEQPQHF.

The chain uses TRBV6-5 and TRBJ2-7; 7 nucleotides line up with TRBD1. The junction had 3 bases not matched to a gene; V was cut back by 2 bases and J by 2 bases. The CDR3 spans 14 residues. Germline CDR1 and CDR2: MNHEY and SVGAGI. The CDR3, as DNA: TGTGCCAGCAGTTACGACAGGGTTACCTACGAGCAGTACTTC. Its protein product is CASSYDRVTYEQYF.

In its sample, this clone was seen a few times. The chain carries TRBV2 and TRBJ2-5; 9 bases agree with TRBD1. V was pared by 2 bases and J by 2 bases, with 3 bases of the junction left unmatched. Germline CDR1 and CDR2: SNHLY and FYNNEI. The CDR3 extends over 15 amino acids. The CDR3 here is CASSEFDRGQETQYF. The DNA for the CDR3 is TGTGCCAGCAGTGAATTTGACAGGGGGCAAGAGACCCAGTACTTC.

This clone was seen just once. The chain carries TRBV4-1 and TRBJ2-7, with TRBD2 as a possible D gene (5 bases). This CDR3 comprises 13 residues. CDR1 and CDR2 from the germline V gene are MGHRA and YSYEKL. V lost 1 base and J 4 bases, leaving 8 bases between the germline ends. CDR3 residues: CASSQGPGYEQYF. The CDR3 bases are TGCGCCAGCAGCCAAGGTCCGGGGTACGAGCAGTACTTC.

The genes are TRBV28 and TRBJ1-4; 7 bases match TRBD1. Germline lookup yields CDR1 MDHEN and CDR2 SYDVKM. This CDR3 has 14 residues. The trim removed 10 bases at V and 7 bases at J, leaving 12 bases unmatched. CDR3 in amino acids: CATTRSTGSEKLFF. The CDR3 region has the DNA TGTGCCACCACTAGGTCGACAGGGAGTGAAAAACTGTTTTTT.

The chain links TRBV7-2 to TRBJ2-2; D not certain. Per the germline V gene, CDR1 is SGHTA and CDR2 is FQGNSA. The ends were cut back, 2 bases at V and 7 bases at J, with 8 bases in the middle. The CDR3 spans 13 residues. The CDR3 here is CASSLLGGGELFF. The CDR3, as DNA: TGTGCCAGCAGCTTATTAGGCGGCGGGGAGCTGTTTTTT.

V gene TRBV29-1 combines with J gene TRBJ2-7; 7 positions agree with TRBD1. The CDR3 contains 12 residues. Germline V gene data show CDR1 as SQVTM and CDR2 as ANQGSEA. V lost 7 bases to trimming and J lost 4 bases; unmatched junction nucleotides: 7. The CDR3 here is CSARDRDYEQYF. The CDR3 DNA reads TGCAGCGCCCGGGACAGAGATTACGAGCAGTACTTC.

The V gene is TRBV28, the J gene TRBJ2-3, with 12 bases that match TRBD2. V trimming: 5 bases; J trimming: 3 bases; junction bases outside the gene matches: 6. Germline V gives CDR1 MDHEN, CDR2 SYDVKM. The CDR3 is 16 amino acids. The CDR3 region has the DNA TGTGCCAGCAGTCTTCCGACTAGCGGGGGAACAGATACGCAGTATTTT. Protein: CASSLPTSGGTDTQYF.

CDR3 DNA sequence: TGTGCCAGCAGTCTGTCCGGCGGGAGGGCCGCAGAGACCCAGTACTTC. Its translation: CASSLSGGRAAETQYF. The chain links TRBV7-9 to TRBJ2-5; 9 nucleotides agree with TRBD2. V lost 6 bases and J lost 4; bases outside the gene matches: 12. Germline assignment: CDR1 SEHNR and CDR2 FQNEAQ (reference sequence). The CDR3 is 16 amino acids.

CDR3 bases: TGCAGCGTCGAGTCGGGACTCAGGAATGAGCAGTTCTTC. Residues: CSVESGLRNEQFF. The chain carries TRBV29-1 and TRBJ2-1, with D perhaps TRBD2 (6 bases). V dropped 6 bases and J dropped 7 bases, with 16 bases sitting between them. The germline CDR1 and CDR2 sequences are SQVTM and ANQGSEA. The CDR3 contains 13 residues.

The genes are TRBV28 and TRBJ2-2; unclear D gene. The CDR3 is 12 amino acids. Trimming removed 4 bases from V and 4 bases from J, with 4 bases in between. Germline CDR1 MDHEN, CDR2 SYDVKM. In DNA form, the CDR3 reads TGTGCCAGCAGTTGGGGCACCGGGGAGCTGTTTTTT. Residues: CASSWGTGELFF.

The chain is built from TRBV5-4 and TRBJ2-4; no reliable D call. The V gene's germline CDR1 is SGHNT and CDR2 YYREEE (reference sequence). Between the trimmed V and J ends, which lost 3 bases and 8 bases, there was a span of 15 bases. This CDR3 has 14 residues. The CDR3 sequence: CASSSIEHSHIQYF. CDR3 DNA sequence: TGTGCCAGCAGCTCGATTGAACATTCGCACATTCAGTACTTC. The whole variable domain, filled in from reference TRBV5-4 and TRBJ2-4, reads ETGVTQSPTHLIKTRGQQVTLRCSSQSGHNTVSWYQQALGQGPQFIFQYYREEENGRGNFPPRFSGLQFPNYSSELNVNALELDDSALYLCASSSIEHSHIQYFGAGTRLSVL.

The V gene is TRBV29-1, the J gene TRBJ2-3, with 7 bases matching TRBD2. This CDR3 contains 14 residues. The V segment lost 3 bases and the J segment 1 base; nucleotides outside the gene matches: 4. Germline V gives CDR1 SQVTM, CDR2 ANQGSEA. Written as DNA, the CDR3 is TGCAGCGTTGAGGGGGGGACCGGCACAGATACGCAGTATTTT. Translation: CSVEGGTGTDTQYF.

This chain links TRBV29-1 with TRBJ1-2, with 7 bases matching TRBD1. Trimming removed 2 bases from V and 8 bases from J; junction bases left unmatched: 5. The CDR3 is 12 residues long. Looked up from germline, CDR1 is SQVTM and CDR2 is ANQGSEA. DNA of the CDR3: TGCAGCGTTGAACAGACAGGGAAGGGCTACACCTTC. This sequence encodes CSVEQTGKGYTF. The full variable domain, rest sourced from reference TRBV29-1 and TRBJ1-2, is SAVISQKPSRDICQRGTSLTIQCQVDSQVTMMFWYRQQPGQSLTLIATANQGSEATYESGFVIDKFPISRPNLTFSTLTVSNMSPEDSSIYLCSVEQTGKGYTFGSGTRLTVV.

The chain combines TRBV11-2 with TRBJ2-2; TRBD1 or TRBD2 may be the D gene (5 bases each). The CDR3 has 18 amino acids. The V gene lost 3 bases and the J gene lost 3 bases, with 20 bases spanning the gap. Germline assignment: CDR1 SGHAT and CDR2 FQNNGV. CDR3 amino acids: CASSFILGAYPDTGELFF. Written as DNA, the CDR3 is TGTGCCAGCAGCTTTATCCTCGGGGCCTACCCCGACACCGGGGAGCTGTTTTTT.

The CDR3 nucleotides read TGTGCCAGCAGCAAAAGTGTAGGGGACAGCTCGAGAAATCAGCCCCAGCATTTT. The encoded protein is CASSKSVGDSSRNQPQHF. The chain recombines TRBV21-1 with TRBJ1-5; the table assigns TRBD1, which was not confirmed against the DNA. TRBV21-1 has pseudogene status. This CDR3 has 18 residues.

The chain joins TRBV29-1 to TRBJ2-5; TRBD2 might be the D (6 bases). The germline V and J ends were trimmed by 4 bases and 4 bases, with 13 bases remaining between them. This CDR3 is 13 amino acids long. Germline CDR1 reads SQVTM; CDR2 reads ANQGSEA. The CDR3 protein is CSVAGGDLETQYF. The DNA of the CDR3 is TGCAGCGTTGCCGGAGGGGATTTAGAGACCCAGTACTTC. The full variable domain, with the rest looked up from reference TRBV29-1 and TRBJ2-5, is SAVISQKPSRDICQRGTSLTIQCQVDSQVTMMFWYRQQPGQSLTLIATANQGSEATYESGFVIDKFPISRPNLTFSTLTVSNMSPEDSSIYLCSVAGGDLETQYFGPGTRLLVL.

The CDR3 reads CASSQGTRLAGGYEQYF. As DNA, the CDR3 is TGTGCCAGCAGCCAAGGGACAAGACTAGCGGGGGGGTACGAGCAGTACTTC. The rearrangement links TRBV4-2 to TRBJ2-7, with TRBD2 identical over 14 bases. The J segment lost 4 bases and the V segment lost 1 base, leaving 6 bases of the junction unmatched. Per the germline V gene, CDR1 is LGHNA and CDR2 is YNFKEQ. The CDR3 totals 17 residues.